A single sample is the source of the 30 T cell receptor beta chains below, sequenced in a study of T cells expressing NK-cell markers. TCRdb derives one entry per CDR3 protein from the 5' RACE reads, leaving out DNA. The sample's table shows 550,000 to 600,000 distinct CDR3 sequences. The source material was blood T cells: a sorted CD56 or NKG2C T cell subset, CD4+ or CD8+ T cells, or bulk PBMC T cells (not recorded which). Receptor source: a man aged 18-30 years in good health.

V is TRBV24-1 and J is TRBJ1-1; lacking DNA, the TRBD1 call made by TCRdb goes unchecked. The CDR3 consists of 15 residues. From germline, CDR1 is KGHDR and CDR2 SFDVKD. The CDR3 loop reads CATSDSTGGNTEAFF.

The CDR3 protein is CASSRDGRNSPLHF. The chain employs TRBV5-1 and TRBJ1-6. The CDR3 consists of 14 residues. CDR1 SGHRS and CDR2 YFSETQ come from the germline V gene.

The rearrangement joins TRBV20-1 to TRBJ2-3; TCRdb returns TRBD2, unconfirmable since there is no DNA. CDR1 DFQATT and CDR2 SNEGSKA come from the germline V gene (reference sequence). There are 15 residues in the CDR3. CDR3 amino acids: CSARAGSGVKDTQYF.

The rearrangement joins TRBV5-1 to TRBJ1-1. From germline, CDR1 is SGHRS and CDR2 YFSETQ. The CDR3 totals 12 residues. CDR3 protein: CASKDMNTEAFF.

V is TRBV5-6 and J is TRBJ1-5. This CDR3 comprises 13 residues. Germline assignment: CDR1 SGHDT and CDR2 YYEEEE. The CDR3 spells CASSSSFDQPQHF.

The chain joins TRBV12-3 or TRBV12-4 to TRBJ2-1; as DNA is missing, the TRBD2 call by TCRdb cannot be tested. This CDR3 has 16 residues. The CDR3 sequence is CASSLASGTGYNEQFF.

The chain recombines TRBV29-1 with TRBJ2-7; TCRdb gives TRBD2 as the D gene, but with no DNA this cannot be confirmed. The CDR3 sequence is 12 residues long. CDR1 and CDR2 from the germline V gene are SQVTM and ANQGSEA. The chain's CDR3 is CSAARTVDEQYF.

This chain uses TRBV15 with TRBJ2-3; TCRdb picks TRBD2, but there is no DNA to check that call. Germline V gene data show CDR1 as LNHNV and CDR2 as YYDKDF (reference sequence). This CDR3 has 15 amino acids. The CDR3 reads CATSRDWGGEDTQYF.

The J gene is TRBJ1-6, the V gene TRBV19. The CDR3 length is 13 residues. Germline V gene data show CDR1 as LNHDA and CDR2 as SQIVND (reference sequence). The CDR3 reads CASNLDGFSPLHF. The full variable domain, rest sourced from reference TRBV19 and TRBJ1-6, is DGGITQSPKYLFRKEGQNVTLSCEQNLNHDAMYWYRQDPGQGLRLIYYSQIVNDFQKGDIAEGYSVSREKKESFPLTVTSAQKNPTAFYLCASNLDGFSPLHFGNGTRLTVT.

CDR3 sequence: CASSSRIGQPQHF. V and J are TRBV14 and TRBJ1-5. The CDR3 covers 13 residues. Looked up from germline, CDR1 is SGHDN and CDR2 is FVKESK.

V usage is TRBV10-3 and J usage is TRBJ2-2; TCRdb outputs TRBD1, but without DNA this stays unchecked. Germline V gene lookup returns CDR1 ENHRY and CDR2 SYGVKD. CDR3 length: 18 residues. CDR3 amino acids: CAISELLDRITNTGELFF.

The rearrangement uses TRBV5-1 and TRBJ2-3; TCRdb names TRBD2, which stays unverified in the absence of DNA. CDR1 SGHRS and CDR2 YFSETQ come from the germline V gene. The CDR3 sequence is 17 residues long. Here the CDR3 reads CASSLEKTSGRTDTQYF.

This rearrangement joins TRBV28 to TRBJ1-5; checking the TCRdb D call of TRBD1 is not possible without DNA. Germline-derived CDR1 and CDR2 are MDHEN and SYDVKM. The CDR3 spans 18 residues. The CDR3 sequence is CASSFYGGQGGRNQPQHF. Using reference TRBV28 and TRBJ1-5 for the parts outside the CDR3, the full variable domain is DVKVTQSSRYLVKRTGEKVFLECVQDMDHENMFWYRQDPGLGLRLIYFSYDVKMKEKGDIPEGYSVSREKKERFSLILESASTNQTSMYLCASSFYGGQGGRNQPQHFGDGTRLSIL.

CDR3 region: CSVVPAGRVYTEAFF. The V call is TRBV29-1, the J call TRBJ1-1. CDR3 length: 15 amino acids. Germline V gene data show CDR1 as SQVTM and CDR2 as ANQGSEA. Full variable domain (remainder filled in from reference TRBV29-1 and TRBJ1-1): SAVISQKPSRDICQRGTSLTIQCQVDSQVTMMFWYRQQPGQSLTLIATANQGSEATYESGFVIDKFPISRPNLTFSTLTVSNMSPEDSSIYLCSVVPAGRVYTEAFFGQGTRLTVV.

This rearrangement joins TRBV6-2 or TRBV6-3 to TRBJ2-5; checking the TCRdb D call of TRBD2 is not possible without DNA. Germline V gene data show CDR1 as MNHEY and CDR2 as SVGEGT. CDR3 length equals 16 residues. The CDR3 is CASSYSSTSGRETQYF.

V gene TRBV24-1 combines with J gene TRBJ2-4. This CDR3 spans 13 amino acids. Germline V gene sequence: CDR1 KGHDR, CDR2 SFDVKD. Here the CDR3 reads CATSEKAKNIQYF.

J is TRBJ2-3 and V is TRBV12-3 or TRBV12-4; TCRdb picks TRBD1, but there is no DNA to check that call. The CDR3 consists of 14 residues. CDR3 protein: CASSLGEYGGTQYF.

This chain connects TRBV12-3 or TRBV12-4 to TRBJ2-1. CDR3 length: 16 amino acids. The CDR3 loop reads CASSRTEPGSYNEQFF.

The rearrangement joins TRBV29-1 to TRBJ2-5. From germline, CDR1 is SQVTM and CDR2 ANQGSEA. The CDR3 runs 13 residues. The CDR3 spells CSVLGSDWETQYF.

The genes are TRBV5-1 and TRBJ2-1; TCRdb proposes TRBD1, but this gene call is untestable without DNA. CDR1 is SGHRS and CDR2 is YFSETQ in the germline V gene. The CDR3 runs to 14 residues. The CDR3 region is CASSHEDTDNEQFF.

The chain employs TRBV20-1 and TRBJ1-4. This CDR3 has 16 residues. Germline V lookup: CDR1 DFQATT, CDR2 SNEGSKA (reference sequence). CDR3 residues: CSARDKGMGSNEKLFF.

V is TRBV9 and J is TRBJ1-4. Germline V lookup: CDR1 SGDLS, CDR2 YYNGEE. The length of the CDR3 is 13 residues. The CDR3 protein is CASSGGRSEKLFF.

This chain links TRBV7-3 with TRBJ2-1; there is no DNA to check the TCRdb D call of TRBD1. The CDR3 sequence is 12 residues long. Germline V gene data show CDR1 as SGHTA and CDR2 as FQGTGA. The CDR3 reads CASRGPGNEQFF.

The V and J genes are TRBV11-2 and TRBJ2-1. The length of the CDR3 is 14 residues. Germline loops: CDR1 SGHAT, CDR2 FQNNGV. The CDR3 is CASSLDHRGREQFF.

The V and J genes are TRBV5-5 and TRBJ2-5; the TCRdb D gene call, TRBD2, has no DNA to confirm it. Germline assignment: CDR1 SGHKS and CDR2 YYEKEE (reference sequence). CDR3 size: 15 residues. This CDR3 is CASSGLAGVQETQYF.

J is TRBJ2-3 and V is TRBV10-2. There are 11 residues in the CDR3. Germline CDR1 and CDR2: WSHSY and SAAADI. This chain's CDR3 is CASRKQDTQYF.

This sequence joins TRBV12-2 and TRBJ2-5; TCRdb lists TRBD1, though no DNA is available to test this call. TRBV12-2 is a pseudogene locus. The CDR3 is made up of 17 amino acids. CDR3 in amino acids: CASRPGGGHPDQETQYF.

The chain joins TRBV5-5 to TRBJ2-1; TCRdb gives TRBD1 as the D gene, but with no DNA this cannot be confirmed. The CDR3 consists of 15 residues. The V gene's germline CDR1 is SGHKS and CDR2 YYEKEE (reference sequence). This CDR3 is CASSLGTGGGYEQFF.

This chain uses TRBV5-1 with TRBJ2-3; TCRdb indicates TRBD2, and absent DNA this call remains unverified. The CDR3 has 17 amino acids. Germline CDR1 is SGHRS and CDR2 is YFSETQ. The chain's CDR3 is CASSLARVADSTDTQYF.

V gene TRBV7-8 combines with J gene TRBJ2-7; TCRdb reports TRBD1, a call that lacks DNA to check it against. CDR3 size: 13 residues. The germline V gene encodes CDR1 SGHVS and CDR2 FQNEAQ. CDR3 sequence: CASSWDRGYEQYF.